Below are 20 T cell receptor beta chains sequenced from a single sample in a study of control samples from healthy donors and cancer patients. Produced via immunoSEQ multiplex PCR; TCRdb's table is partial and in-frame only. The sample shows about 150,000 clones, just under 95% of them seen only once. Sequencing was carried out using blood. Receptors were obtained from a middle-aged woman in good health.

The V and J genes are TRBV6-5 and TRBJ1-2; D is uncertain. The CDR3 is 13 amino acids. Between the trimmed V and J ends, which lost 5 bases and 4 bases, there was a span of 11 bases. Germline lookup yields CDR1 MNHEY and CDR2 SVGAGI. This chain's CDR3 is CASSRGYRYGYTF. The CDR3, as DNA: TGTGCCAGCAGTCGGGGTTATCGCTATGGCTACACCTTC.

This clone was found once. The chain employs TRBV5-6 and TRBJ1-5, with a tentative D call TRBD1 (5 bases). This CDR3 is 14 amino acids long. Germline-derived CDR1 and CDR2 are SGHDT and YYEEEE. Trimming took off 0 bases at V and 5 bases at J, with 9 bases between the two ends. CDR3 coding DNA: TGTGCCAGCAGCTTGGCACAGGCGTATCAGCCCCAGCATTTT. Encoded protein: CASSLAQAYQPQHF.

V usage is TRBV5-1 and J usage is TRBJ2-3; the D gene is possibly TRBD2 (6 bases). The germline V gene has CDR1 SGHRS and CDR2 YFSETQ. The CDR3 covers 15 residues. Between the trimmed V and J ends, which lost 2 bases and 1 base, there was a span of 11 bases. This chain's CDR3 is CASSFQGGGTDTQYF. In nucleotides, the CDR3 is TGCGCCAGCAGCTTCCAGGGAGGTGGCACAGATACGCAGTATTTT.

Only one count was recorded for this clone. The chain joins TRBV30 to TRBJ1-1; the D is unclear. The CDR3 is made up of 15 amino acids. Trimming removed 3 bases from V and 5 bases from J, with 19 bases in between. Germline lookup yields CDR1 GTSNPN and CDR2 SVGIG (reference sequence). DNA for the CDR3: TGTGCCTGGAGGTCAGTCCCCGGCGAGGGTACTGAAGCTTTCTTT. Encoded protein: CAWRSVPGEGTEAFF.

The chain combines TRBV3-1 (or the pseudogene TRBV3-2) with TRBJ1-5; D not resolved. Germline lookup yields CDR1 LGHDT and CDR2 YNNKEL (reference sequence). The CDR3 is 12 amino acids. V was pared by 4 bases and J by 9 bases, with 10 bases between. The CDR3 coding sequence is TGTGCCAGCAGCCCGGGGTTGGGGCCCCAGCATTTT. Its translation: CASSPGLGPQHF.

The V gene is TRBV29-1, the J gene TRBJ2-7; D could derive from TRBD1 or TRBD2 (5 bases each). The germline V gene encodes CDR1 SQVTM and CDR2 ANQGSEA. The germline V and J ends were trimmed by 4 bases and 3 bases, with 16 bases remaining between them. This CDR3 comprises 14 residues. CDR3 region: CSVAPGTPGYEQYF. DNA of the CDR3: TGCAGCGTTGCCCCCGGGACCCCGGGCTACGAGCAGTACTTC.

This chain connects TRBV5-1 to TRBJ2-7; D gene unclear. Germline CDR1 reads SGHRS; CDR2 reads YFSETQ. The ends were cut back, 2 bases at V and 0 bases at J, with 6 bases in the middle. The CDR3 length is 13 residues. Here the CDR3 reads CASSFTVSYEQYF. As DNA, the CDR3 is TGCGCCAGCAGCTTTACGGTCTCCTACGAGCAGTACTTC. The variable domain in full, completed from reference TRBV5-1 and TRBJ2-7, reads KAGVTQTPRYLIKTRGQQVTLSCSPISGHRSVSWYQQTPGQGLQFLFEYFSETQRNKGNFPGRFSGRQFSNSRSEMNVSTLELGDSALYLCASSFTVSYEQYFGPGTRLTVT.

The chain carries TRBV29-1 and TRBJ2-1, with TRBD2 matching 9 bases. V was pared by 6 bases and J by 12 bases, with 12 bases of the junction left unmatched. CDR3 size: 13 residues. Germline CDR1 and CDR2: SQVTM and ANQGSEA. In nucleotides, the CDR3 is TGCAGCGTCGCACTAGCGGGTGGACTTGGGCAGTTCTTC. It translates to CSVALAGGLGQFF.

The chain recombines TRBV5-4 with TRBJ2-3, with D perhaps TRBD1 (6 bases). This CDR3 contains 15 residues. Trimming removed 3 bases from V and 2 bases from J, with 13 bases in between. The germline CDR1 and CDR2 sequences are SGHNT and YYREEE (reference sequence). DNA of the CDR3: TGTGCCAGCAGCTCCCACCGGGACATCACAGATACGCAGTATTTT. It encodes CASSSHRDITDTQYF.

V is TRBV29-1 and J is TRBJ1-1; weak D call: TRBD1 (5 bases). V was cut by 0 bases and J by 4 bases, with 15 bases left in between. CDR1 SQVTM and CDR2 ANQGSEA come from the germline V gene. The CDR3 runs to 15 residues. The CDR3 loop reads CSVEDLPGKGTEAFF. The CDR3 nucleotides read TGCAGCGTTGAAGATCTGCCAGGGAAGGGCACTGAAGCTTTCTTT.

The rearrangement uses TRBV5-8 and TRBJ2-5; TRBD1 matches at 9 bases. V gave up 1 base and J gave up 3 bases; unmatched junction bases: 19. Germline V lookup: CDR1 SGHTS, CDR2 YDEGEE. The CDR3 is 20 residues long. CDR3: CASSLIARDRAYLGKETQYF. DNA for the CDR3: TGTGCCAGCAGCTTGATCGCCCGGGACAGGGCGTATCTTGGGAAAGAGACCCAGTACTTC.

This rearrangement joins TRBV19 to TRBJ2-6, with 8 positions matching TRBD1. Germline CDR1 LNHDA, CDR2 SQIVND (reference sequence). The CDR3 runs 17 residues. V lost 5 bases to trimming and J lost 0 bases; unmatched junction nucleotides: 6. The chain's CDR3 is CASSGQGTDSGANVLTF. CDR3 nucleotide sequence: TGTGCCAGTAGTGGACAGGGAACCGACTCTGGGGCCAACGTCCTGACTTTC.

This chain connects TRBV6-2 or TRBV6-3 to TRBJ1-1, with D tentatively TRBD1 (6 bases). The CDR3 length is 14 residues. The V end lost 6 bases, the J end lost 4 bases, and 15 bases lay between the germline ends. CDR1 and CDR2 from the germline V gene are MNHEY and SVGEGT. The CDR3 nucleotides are TGTGCCAGCAGCCTACAGGGAGGGGGCACTGAAGCTTTCTTT. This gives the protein CASSLQGGGTEAFF.

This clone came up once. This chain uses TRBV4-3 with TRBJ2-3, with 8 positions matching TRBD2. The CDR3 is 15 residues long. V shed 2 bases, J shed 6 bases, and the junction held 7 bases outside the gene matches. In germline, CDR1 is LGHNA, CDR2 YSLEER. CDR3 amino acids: CASSQTGGPGDTQYF. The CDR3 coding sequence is TGCGCCAGCAGCCAAACGGGAGGGCCTGGGGATACGCAGTATTTT.

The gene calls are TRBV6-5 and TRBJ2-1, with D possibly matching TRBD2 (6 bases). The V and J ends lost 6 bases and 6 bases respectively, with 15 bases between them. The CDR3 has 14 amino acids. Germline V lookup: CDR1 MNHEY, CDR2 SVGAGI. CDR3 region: CASRGRGTINEQFF. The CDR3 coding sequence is TGTGCCAGCAGAGGCCGGGGGACGATCAATGAGCAGTTCTTC.

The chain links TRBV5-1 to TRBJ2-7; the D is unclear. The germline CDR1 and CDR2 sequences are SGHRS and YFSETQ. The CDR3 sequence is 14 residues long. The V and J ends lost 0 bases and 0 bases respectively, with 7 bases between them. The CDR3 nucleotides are TGCGCCAGCAGCTTGGGCGGCAGCTCCTACGAGCAGTACTTC. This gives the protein CASSLGGSSYEQYF.

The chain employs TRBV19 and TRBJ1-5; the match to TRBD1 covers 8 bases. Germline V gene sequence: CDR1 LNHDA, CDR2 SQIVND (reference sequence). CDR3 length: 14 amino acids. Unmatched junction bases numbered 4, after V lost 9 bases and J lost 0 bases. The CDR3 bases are TGTGCCAGCGACAGGGGCCTTAGCAATCAGCCCCAGCATTTT. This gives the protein CASDRGLSNQPQHF.

CDR3 amino acids: CASSQVMQGSGYTF. The CDR3 bases are TGTGCCAGCAGCCAAGTGATGCAGGGGAGCGGCTACACCTTC. V gene TRBV4-2 combines with J gene TRBJ1-2, with a weak D call TRBD1 (6 bases). CDR3 length: 14 amino acids. V lost 1 base to trimming and J lost 8 bases, with 14 bases between them. Germline V CDR1 and CDR2: LGHNA, YNFKEQ.

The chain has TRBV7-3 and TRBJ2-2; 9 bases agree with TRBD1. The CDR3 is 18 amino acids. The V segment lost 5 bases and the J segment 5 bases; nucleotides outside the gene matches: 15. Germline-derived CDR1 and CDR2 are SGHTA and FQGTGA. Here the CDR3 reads CASSRLRGDREKTGELFF. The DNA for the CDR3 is TGTGCCAGCAGCCGCCTCAGAGGGGACAGGGAGAAGACCGGGGAGCTGTTTTTT.

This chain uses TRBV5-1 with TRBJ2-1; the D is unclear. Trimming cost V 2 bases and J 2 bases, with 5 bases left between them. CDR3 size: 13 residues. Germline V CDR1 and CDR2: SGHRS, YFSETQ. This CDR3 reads CASSFDTYNEQFF. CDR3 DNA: TGCGCCAGCAGCTTCGATACCTACAATGAGCAGTTCTTC.